The 15 T cell receptor beta chains below all came from one sample that was sequenced in a study of CD8 T cells in Susac syndrome. Random hexamers were used to reverse transcribe roughly 0.45 to 1 ug of RNA. A single record per CDR3 protein comes from TCRdb applying MiXCR to the immunoSEQ multiplex PCR reads. The sample records 84,000 or so distinct CDR3 sequences, 95% to 97% being singletons. The specimen was CD8+ T cells from PBMCs. The receptors shown here come from a human donor with Susac syndrome.

The CDR3 DNA reads TGTGCCGTAAGGGAGCTTCTCGGGGGCAATCAGCCCCAGCATTTT. Residues: CAVRELLGGNQPQHF. This chain uses TRBV6-1 with TRBJ1-5; no reliable D call. The V gene's germline CDR1 is MNHNS and CDR2 SASEGT. Trimming removed 11 bases from V and 2 bases from J, with 19 bases in between. The CDR3 totals 15 residues.

The chain employs TRBV12-3 or TRBV12-4 and TRBJ2-5; 7 nucleotides agree with TRBD2. CDR3 length: 12 residues. V trimming: 3 bases; J trimming: 10 bases; junction bases outside the gene matches: 5. CDR3 residues: CASSFGGSDQYF. The CDR3, as DNA: TGTGCCAGCAGTTTCGGGGGGTCCGACCAGTACTTC.

This chain joins TRBV30 and TRBJ1-1; D not certain. V was pared by 7 bases and J by 0 bases, with 15 bases between. CDR3 length: 14 residues. Germline CDR1 reads GTSNPN; CDR2 reads SVGIG (reference sequence). Here the CDR3 reads CALEDGGVNTEAFF. CDR3 bases: TGTGCCTTGGAGGACGGTGGGGTGAACACTGAAGCTTTCTTT.

The chain joins TRBV9 to TRBJ2-6, with TRBD2 as a possible D gene (5 bases). CDR1 and CDR2 from the germline V gene are SGDLS and YYNGEE. This CDR3 has 16 residues. This CDR3 reads CASSHNSGFGANVLTF. The DNA of the CDR3 is TGTGCTTCATCGCATAACTCGGGGTTTGGGGCCAACGTCCTGACTTTC.

This chain joins TRBV29-1 and TRBJ2-1, with D maybe TRBD2 (7 bases). V dropped 0 bases and J dropped 6 bases, with 12 bases sitting between them. Germline V gene sequence: CDR1 SQVTM, CDR2 ANQGSEA. The CDR3 contains 14 residues. CDR3 DNA sequence: TGCAGCGTTGAAGAAGGGGGGGCGGGCAATGAGCAGTTCTTC. Encoded protein: CSVEEGGAGNEQFF.

The chain has TRBV2 and TRBJ2-7, with TRBD2 identical over 12 bases. Per the germline V gene, CDR1 is SNHLY and CDR2 is FYNNEI. Unmatched junction bases numbered 5, after V lost 4 bases and J lost 4 bases. CDR3 size: 15 residues. The CDR3 coding sequence is TGTGCCAGCAGTGGACTAGCGGGAGCTCTGTACGAGCAGTACTTC. Its translation is CASSGLAGALYEQYF.

CDR3 loop: CASIQRWAGYTYEQYF. The CDR3 nucleotides are TGTGCCAGCATTCAGAGGTGGGCAGGCTATACCTACGAGCAGTACTTC. The rearrangement uses TRBV12-3 or TRBV12-4 and TRBJ2-7; D is unclear. V was cut by 7 bases and J by 2 bases, with 21 bases left in between. CDR3 size: 16 residues.

The chain links TRBV20-1 to TRBJ2-1; 9 bases map to TRBD2. Looked up from germline, CDR1 is DFQATT and CDR2 is SNEGSKA (reference sequence). The CDR3 totals 16 residues. V shed 5 bases, J shed 6 bases, and the junction held 14 bases outside the gene matches. This CDR3 reads CSAHTDVAGGPNEQFF. The CDR3 DNA follows: TGCAGTGCTCACACCGATGTTGCGGGAGGGCCCAATGAGCAGTTCTTC.

V gene TRBV25-1 combines with J gene TRBJ2-7; weak D call: TRBD1 (6 bases). The V gene lost 7 bases and the J gene lost 4 bases, with 14 bases spanning the gap. Germline V gene lookup returns CDR1 MGHDK and CDR2 SYGVNS. This CDR3 has 13 residues. CDR3 region: CASNRVRTYEQYV. The CDR3 DNA reads TGTGCCAGCAACAGGGTGCGAACTTACGAGCAGTACGTC.

The J gene is TRBJ2-2, the V gene TRBV21-1; the table's D call TRBD1 went unverified against the DNA. TRBV21-1 is classified as a pseudogene. The CDR3 contains 17 residues. The CDR3 sequence is CASSKSPGQTNTGELFF. The CDR3 DNA reads as TGTGCCAGCAGCAAGAGCCCGGGACAGACGAACACCGGGGAGCTGTTTTTT.

This chain joins TRBV29-1 and TRBJ1-5; 9 bases map to TRBD1. The CDR3 consists of 14 residues. CDR1 and CDR2 (germline): SQVTM, ANQGSEA. Trimming removed 7 bases from V and 2 bases from J; junction bases left unmatched: 6. CDR3 coding DNA: TGCAGCGCCTGGACAGGGGAGGGCAATCAGCCCCAGCATTTT. Translating it yields CSAWTGEGNQPQHF.

For this clonotype: Since no conserved phenylalanine or tryptophan closes the CDR3, a read error is the likely cause. The chain couples TRBV20-1 to TRBJ1-1; the D is unclear. Looked up from germline, CDR1 is DFQATT and CDR2 is SNEGSKA (reference sequence). The V and J ends lost 0 bases and 4 bases respectively, with 12 bases between them. The CDR3 totals 14 residues. In DNA form, the CDR3 reads TGCAGTGCTAGAGAACCCGGGAGTCCCACTGAAGCTTTCCTT. This codes for CSAREPGSPTEAFL.

The chain is built from TRBV9 and TRBJ1-1; D remains unclear. CDR1 and CDR2 (germline): SGDLS, YYNGEE. The CDR3 is made up of 13 amino acids. V lost 1 base and J 5 bases, leaving 9 bases between the germline ends. The CDR3 DNA reads as TGTGCCAGCAGCGTACAAGGCTATACTGAAGCTTTCTTT. It translates to CASSVQGYTEAFF.

The gene calls are TRBV5-6 and TRBJ2-4; D unresolved. V was trimmed by 0 bases and J by 13 bases, leaving 8 bases between them. The CDR3 has 11 amino acids. The germline gives CDR1 SGHDT, CDR2 YYEEEE. The CDR3 reads CASSLGPLQYF. The CDR3 DNA reads as TGTGCCAGCAGCTTGGGGCCACTCCAGTACTTC.

The V gene is TRBV20-1, the J gene TRBJ2-1; 10 bases match TRBD2. This CDR3 contains 15 residues. The V and J ends lost 3 bases and 2 bases, in that order; junction bases with no gene match: 4. Germline CDR1 is DFQATT and CDR2 is SNEGSKA (reference sequence). CDR3 in amino acids: CSARSLAGPYNEQFF. Here the CDR3 DNA reads TGCAGTGCTAGGTCACTAGCGGGACCCTACAATGAGCAGTTCTTC.